The T cell receptor beta chain described here comes from a study of T-cell reconstitution after alpha-beta-depleted transplantation in children. General study results and limits: The origin of alpha-beta T cells about two months after transplant was reportedly several hundred expanded graft clones. The authors attributed T-cell counts and diversity one year after transplant mostly to newly produced T cells. Recipient T cells and thymic progenitors that survived were the source of the high TCRbeta diversity seen at day 60 in some patients.

Using unique molecular identifiers, the investigators prepared the TCRbeta library. TCRdb re-analysed the PCR reads in MiXCR, keeping a single row per CDR3 protein. Of 600,000 or so distinct CDR3 sequences in the sample, more than 20% were seen once. This CDR3 has 14 residues. Germline loops: CDR1 SQVTM, CDR2 ANQGSEA. The ends lost 1 base at V and 3 bases at J; junction bases unmatched: 4. This clonotype was recorded many times. No antigen is known for it. Sequenced here: PBMCs, mostly from graft donor cells, sampled 360 days after TCRalphabeta/CD19-depleted stem cell transplant. V usage is TRBV29-1 and J usage is TRBJ1-1; TRBD1 matches at 8 bases. The TCR sequence derives from a boy less than two years old who had a stem cell transplant for acute myeloid leukemia, so the T cells may come from the graft donor. The CDR3 sequence: CSVEVRGLDTEAFF. Written as DNA, the CDR3 is TGCAGCGTTGAAGTCAGGGGGCTTGACACTGAAGCTTTCTTT.